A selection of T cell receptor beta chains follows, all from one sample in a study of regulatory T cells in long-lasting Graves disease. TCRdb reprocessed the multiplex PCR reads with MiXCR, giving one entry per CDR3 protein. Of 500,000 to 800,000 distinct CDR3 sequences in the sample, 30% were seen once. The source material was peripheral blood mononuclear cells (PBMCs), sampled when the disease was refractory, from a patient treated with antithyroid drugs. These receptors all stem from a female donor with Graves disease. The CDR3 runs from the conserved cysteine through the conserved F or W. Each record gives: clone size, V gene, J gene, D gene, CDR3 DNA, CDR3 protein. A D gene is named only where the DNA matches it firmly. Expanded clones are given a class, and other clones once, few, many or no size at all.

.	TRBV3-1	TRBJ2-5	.	TGTGCCAGCAGCCAGGTAGCGCCCCAAGAGACCCAGTACTTC	CASSQVAPQETQYF
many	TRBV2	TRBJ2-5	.	TGTGCCAGCAGTACCAGAGGGGAGACCCAGTACTTC	CASSTRGETQYF
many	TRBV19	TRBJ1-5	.	TGTGCCAGTAGTATACAGGTCCATCAGCCCCAGCATTTT	CASSIQVHQPQHF
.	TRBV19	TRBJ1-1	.	TGTGCCAGTAGTATAGGGAGGGGGGTGAACACTGAAGCTTTCTTT	CASSIGRGVNTEAFF
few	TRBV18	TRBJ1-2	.	TGTGCCAGCTCACCGGCCGGAGAAAACTATGGCTACACCTTC	CASSPAGENYGYTF
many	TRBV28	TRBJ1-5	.	TGTGCCAGCAGTTTCAGGGTCGGGGAAACAAGCAATCAGCCCCAGCATTTT	CASSFRVGETSNQPQHF
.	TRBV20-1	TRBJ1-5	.	TGCAGTGCCGCTACGACCGGGTGGGAAAGTCAGCCCCAGCATTTT	CSAATTGWESQPQHF
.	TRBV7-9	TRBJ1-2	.	TGTGCCAGCAGCTTAGAAGTACAGGGCGGTGGCTACACCTTC	CASSLEVQGGGYTF
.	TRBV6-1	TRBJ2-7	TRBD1	TGTGCCAGCAGCTTGGGACAGATCATCTACGAGCAGTACTTC	CASSLGQIIYEQYF
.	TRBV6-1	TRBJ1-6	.	TGTGCCAGCAGTGGACCTCGGAACGGCACACCCCTCCACTTT	CASSGPRNGTPLHF
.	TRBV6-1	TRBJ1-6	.	TGTGCCAGCAGTCACCAGGGAGGTAATTCACCCCTCCACTTT	CASSHQGGNSPLHF
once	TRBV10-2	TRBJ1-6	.	TGCGCCAGCGGGGTGGGTTACAATTCACCCCTCCACTTT	CASGVGYNSPLHF
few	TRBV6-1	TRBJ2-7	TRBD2	TGTGCCAGTTCGGGGAGCGGGAATTACGAGCAGTACTTC	CASSGSGNYEQYF
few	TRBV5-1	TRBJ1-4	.	TGCGCCAGCAGCTTTTTTGTTAATGAAAAACTGTTTTTT	CASSFFVNEKLFF
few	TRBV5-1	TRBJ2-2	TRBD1	TGCGCCAGCAGCTTGTTACAGGGGAGCACCGGGGAGCTGTTTTTT	CASSLLQGSTGELFF
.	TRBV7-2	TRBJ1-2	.	TGTGCCAGCAGCCCTACAGGTCCCTCAGCTAACTATGGCTACACCTTC	CASSPTGPSANYGYTF
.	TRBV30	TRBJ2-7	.	TGTGCCTGGAGGTCCCCAGGGGGAGGTTACGAGCAGTACTTC	CAWRSPGGGYEQYF
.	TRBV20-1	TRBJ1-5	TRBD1	TGCAGTGCGGAGACAGGGATACAGACACCAGAACCCCAGCATTTT	CSAETGIQTPEPQHF
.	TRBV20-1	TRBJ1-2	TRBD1	TGCAGTGCGGCGGGACAGATAAACTATGGCTACACCTTC	CSAAGQINYGYTF
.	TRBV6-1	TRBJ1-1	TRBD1	TGTGCCAGCAGGGGACAGGCTGGTGAAGCTTTCTTT	CASRGQAGEAFF
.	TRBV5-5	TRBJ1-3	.	TGTGCCAGCAGCTCGGAACGGAACCCGAGAGTTGGAAACACCATATATTTT	CASSSERNPRVGNTIYF
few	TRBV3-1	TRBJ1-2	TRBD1	TGTGCCAGCAGTAGCGGACAGGGGGCGCGGGATGGCTACACCTTC	CASSSGQGARDGYTF
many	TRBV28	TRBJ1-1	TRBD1	TGTGCCAGCAGTACGGGGGACAGGGCTTTATTTTTGGACACTGAAGCTTTCTTT	CASSTGDRALFLDTEAFF
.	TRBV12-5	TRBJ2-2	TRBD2	TGTGCTAGTGGTTTGGTAGTGACTAGCGGCCTCGGGGAGCTGTTTTTT	CASGLVVTSGLGELFF
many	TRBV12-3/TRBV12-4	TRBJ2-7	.	TGTGCCAGCAGTTTACAGGCTAGCTCCTACGAGCAGTACTTC	CASSLQASSYEQYF
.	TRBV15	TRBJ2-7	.	TGTGCCACCAGCAGAGATCTAGTATCCTACGAGCAGTACTTC	CATSRDLVSYEQYF